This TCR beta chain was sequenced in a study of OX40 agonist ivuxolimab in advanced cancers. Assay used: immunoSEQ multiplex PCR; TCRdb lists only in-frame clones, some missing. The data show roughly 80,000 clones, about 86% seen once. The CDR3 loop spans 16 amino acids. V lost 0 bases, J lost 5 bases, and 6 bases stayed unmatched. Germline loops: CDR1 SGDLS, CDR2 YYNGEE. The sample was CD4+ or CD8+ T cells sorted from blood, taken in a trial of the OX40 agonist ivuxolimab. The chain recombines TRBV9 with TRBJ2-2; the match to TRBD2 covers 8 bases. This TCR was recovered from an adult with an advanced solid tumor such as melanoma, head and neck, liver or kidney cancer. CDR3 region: CASSVGPRGGTGELFF. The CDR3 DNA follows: TGTGCCAGCAGCGTAGGACCCCGGGGGGGTACCGGGGAGCTGTTTTTT.